This TCR beta chain comes out of a study of T cells after yellow fever vaccination. Study-level points and caveats: A weaker secondary response peaked on day 5, the primary on day 15.

This clonotype was seen more than once but under ten times. What it binds is unknown. TCRdb analysed the 5' RACE reads with MiXCR anew, one entry per CDR3 protein. The profile covers some 560,000 distinct CDR3 sequences, with about a fifth appearing a single time and approximately 15% taken by the ten largest. The sequencing here drew on PBMCs, taken 15 days after the yellow fever booster vaccination. The clonotype comes from a man in his thirties or forties who received the YFV17D yellow fever vaccine.

CDR3 in DNA: TGCGCCAGCAGCACTTTGACTAGCACTGGAGATACGCAGTATTTT. Translating gives CASSTLTSTGDTQYF. This sequence joins TRBV5-1 and TRBJ2-3; 7 positions match TRBD2. The CDR3 is 15 amino acids. Germline CDR1 is SGHRS and CDR2 is YFSETQ. Trimming cost V 4 bases and J 5 bases; bases outside gene matches: 10. Supplemented by reference TRBV5-1 and TRBJ2-3, the full variable domain reads KAGVTQTPRYLIKTRGQQVTLSCSPISGHRSVSWYQQTPGQGLQFLFEYFSETQRNKGNFPGRFSGRQFSNSRSEMNVSTLELGDSALYLCASSTLTSTGDTQYFGPGTRLTVL.